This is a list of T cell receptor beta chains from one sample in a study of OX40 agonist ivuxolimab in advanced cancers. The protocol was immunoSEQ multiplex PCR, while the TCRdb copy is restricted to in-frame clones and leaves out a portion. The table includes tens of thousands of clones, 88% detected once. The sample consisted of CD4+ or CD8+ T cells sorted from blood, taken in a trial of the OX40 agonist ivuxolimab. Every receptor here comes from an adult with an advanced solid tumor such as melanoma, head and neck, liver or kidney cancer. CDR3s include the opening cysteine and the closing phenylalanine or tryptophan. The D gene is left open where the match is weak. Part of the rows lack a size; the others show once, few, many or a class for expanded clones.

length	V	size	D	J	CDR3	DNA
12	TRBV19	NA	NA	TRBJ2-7	CASSSGAYEQYF	TGTGCCAGTAGTAGCGGTGCTTACGAGCAGTACTTC
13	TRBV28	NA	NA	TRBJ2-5	CASSDAVQETQYF	TGTGCCAGCAGTGATGCAGTTCAAGAGACCCAGTACTTC
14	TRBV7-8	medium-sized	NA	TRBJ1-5	CASSLASVGQPQHF	TGTGCCAGCAGCTTAGCGTCGGTCGGGCAGCCCCAGCATTTT
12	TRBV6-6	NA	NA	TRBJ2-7	CASSYSSGLQYF	TGTGCCAGCAGTTACTCTTCGGGTTTGCAGTACTTC
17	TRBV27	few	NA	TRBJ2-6	CASSFLGTASGANVLTF	TGTGCCAGCAGTTTCCTCGGGACGGCCTCTGGGGCCAACGTCCTGACTTTC
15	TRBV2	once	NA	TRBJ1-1	CASRSPRQGITEAFF	TGTGCCAGCAGAAGCCCCAGGCAGGGGATCACTGAAGCTTTCTTT
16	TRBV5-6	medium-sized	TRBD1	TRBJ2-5	CASSLTFGQGWRTQYF	TGTGCCAGCAGCTTGACTTTCGGACAGGGTTGGCGGACCCAGTACTTC
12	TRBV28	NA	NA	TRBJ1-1	CASSFFHTEAFF	TGTGCCAGCAGTTTTTTTCACACTGAAGCTTTCTTT
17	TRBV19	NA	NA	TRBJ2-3	CASSMLAHYSSTDTQYF	TGTGCCAGTAGTATGCTAGCGCATTATTCTAGCACAGATACGCAGTATTTT
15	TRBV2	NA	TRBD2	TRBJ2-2	CASSELAGNTGELFF	TGTGCCAGCAGTGAACTAGCGGGGAACACCGGGGAGCTGTTTTTT
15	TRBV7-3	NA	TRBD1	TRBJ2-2	CASSGTGGDTGELFF	TGTGCCAGCAGCGGGACAGGGGGCGACACCGGGGAGCTGTTTTTT
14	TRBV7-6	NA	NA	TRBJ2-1	CASSPDRADNEQFF	TGTGCCAGCAGCCCCGACCGGGCGGACAATGAGCAGTTCTTC
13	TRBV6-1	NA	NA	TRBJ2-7	CASSYSGSYEQYF	TGTGCCAGCAGTTATTCGGGCTCCTACGAGCAGTACTTC
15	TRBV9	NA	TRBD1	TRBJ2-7	CASSPSGTGSHEQYF	TGTGCCAGCAGCCCCTCCGGGACAGGGAGTCACGAGCAGTACTTC
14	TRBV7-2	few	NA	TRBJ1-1	CASSLASMNTEAFF	TGTGCCAGCAGCTTAGCGTCAATGAACACTGAAGCTTTCTTT